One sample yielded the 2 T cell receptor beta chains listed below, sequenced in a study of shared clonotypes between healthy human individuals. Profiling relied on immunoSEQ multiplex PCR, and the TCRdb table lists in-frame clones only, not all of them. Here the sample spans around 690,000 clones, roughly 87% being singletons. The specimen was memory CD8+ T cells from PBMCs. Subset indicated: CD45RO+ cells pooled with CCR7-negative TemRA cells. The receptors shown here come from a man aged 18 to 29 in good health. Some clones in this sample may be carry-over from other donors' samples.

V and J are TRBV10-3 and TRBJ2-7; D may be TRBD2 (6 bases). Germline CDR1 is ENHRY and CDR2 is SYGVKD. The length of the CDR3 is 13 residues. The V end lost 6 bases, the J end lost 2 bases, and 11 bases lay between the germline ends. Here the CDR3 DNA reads TGTGCCATCAGCCCCGGGAGAGCCTACGAGCAGTACTTC. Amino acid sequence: CAISPGRAYEQYF.

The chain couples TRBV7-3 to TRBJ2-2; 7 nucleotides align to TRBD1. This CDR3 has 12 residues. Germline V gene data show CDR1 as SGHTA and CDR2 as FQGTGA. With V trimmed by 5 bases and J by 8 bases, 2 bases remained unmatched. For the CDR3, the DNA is TGTGCCAGCAGCCCGACAGGGGGGGAGCTGTTTTTT. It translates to CASSPTGGELFF.